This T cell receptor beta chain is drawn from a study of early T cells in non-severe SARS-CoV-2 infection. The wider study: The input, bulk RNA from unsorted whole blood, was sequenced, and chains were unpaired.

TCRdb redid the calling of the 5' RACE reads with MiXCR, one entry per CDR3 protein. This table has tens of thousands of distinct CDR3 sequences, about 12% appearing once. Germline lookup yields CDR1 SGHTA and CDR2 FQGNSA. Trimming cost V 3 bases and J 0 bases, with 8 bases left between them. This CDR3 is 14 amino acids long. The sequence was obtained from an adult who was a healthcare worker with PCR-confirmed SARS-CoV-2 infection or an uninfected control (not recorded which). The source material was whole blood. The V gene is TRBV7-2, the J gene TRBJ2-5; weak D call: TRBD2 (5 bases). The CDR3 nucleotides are TGTGCCAGCAGCTTGTACGGGAACCAAGAGACCCAGTACTTC. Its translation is CASSLYGNQETQYF.